This paragraph reports one TCR beta chain. Its specificity is not known. Its ends do not fully match the called genes, so a read error is possible. The repertoire was sequenced with immunoSEQ multiplex PCR; TCRdb's copy has only in-frame clones and lacks some. Among about 100,000 clones listed, roughly nine tenths were seen once. This sample was included in a study of T cell responses to AZD1222 COVID-19 vaccine. General observations from the study: Just a handful of people given AZD1222 tested seropositive at baseline. Donors were mostly white British, more females; clonal diversity possibly underestimated. Researchers report vaccine-associated CD4 TCRs spanning spike, with dominance at 160-218 and 743-854.

Germline CDR1 LNHNV, CDR2 YYDKDF (reference sequence). This CDR3 is built from 9 residues. The sample was peripheral blood, taken 28 days after the second AZD1222 dose. V usage is TRBV15 and J usage is TRBJ2-7; no clear D. The receptor's source is an adult who received the AZD1222 COVID-19 vaccine. The CDR3 spells CATSREQYF. The DNA for the CDR3 is TGTGCCACAAGCAGGGAGCAGTACTTC.